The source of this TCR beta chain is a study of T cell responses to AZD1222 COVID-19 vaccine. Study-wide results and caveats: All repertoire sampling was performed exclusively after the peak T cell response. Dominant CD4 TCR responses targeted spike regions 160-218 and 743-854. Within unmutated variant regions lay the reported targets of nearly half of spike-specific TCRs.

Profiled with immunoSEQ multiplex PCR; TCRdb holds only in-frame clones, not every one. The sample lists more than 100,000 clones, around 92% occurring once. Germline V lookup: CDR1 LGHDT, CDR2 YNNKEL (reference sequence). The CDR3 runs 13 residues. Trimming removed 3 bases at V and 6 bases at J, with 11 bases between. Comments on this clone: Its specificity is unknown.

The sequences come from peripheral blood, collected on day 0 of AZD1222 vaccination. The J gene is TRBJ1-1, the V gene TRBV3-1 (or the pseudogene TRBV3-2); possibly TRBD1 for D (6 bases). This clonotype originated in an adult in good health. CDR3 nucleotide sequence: TGTGCCAGCAGCCAGGTCGGGGGCCCTGAAGCTTTCTTT. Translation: CASSQVGGPEAFF.